Presented here are 2 T cell receptor beta chains from one specimen sequenced in a study of blood T cell repertoires in COVID-19. TCRdb's table, derived via immunoSEQ multiplex PCR, lists solely in-frame clones and lacks some. The sample yields about 370,000 clones, more than 80% seen once. Specimen: peripheral blood. The receptors were gathered from a woman in her twenties or thirties with COVID-19, enrolled during active disease.

The rearrangement links TRBV13 to TRBJ2-7, with 9 bases lining up with TRBD2. The CDR3 loop spans 15 amino acids. With 4 bases clipped from V and 0 bases from J, the junction kept 4 bases outside the gene matches. The V gene's germline CDR1 is PRHDT and CDR2 FYEKMQ (reference sequence). Here the CDR3 DNA reads TGTGCCAGCAGCTCCCTAGCGGGGAGCTCCTACGAGCAGTACGTC. This encodes CASSSLAGSSYEQYV.

The chain carries TRBV5-1 and TRBJ2-3; 7 positions agree with TRBD2. CDR1 and CDR2 (germline): SGHRS, YFSETQ. V lost 9 bases to trimming and J lost 1 base; unmatched junction nucleotides: 11. This CDR3 is 15 amino acids long. CDR3 loop: CATTNSGSRTDTQYF. The CDR3, as DNA: TGCGCCACCACAAATAGCGGGTCCCGCACAGATACGCAGTATTTT.